The TCR beta chain described here comes from a study of regulatory T cells in long-lasting Graves disease (dated by TCRdb to the early 2020s). At the level of the whole study: In the newly diagnosed Graves' disease group, patients had been taking antithyroid drugs for less than 3 months. Peripheral blood TCR sequencing and RNA sequencing compared persistent Graves' disease patients with newly diagnosed Graves' disease patients. A total of approximately 35 samples underwent TCR sequencing: around 13 from persistent and roughly 20 from newly diagnosed Graves' disease patients. The study was registered as a clinical trial and conducted in China.

What the time point label conveys for this sample: newly diagnosed GD, antithyroid drugs for less than 3 months. For both TCR sequencing and RNA sequencing, RNA was extracted from PBMCs using TRIzol. The diagnosis of Graves' disease followed American Thyroid Association guidelines. Patients for the study were recruited at an endocrinology department in Xi'an, China. From each patient, approximately 9 milliliters of peripheral blood was collected into an EDTA anticoagulant tube. Ficoll Paque Plus density gradient separation was used to isolate PBMCs, and no additional T cell sorting was done. An Agilent 2100 Bioanalyzer and agarose gel were used to assess RNA quality, and a NanoDrop 2000 was used to measure RNA concentration. The germline V and J ends show losses of 6 bases and 4 bases respectively, and no gene match explains 8 bases of the junction. Measured from the cysteine to the phenylalanine, the CDR3 is 14 residues long. CDR3 DNA is the only sequence kept; it has 42 bases, read in frame from the first base. The germline V gene sets CDR1 to SQVTM and CDR2 to ANQGSEA.

A word on this clonotype: Its antigen is not yet known. Base quality data are lacking; no much larger clone is found one base away.

General study outcomes and caveats: Persistent disease showed preferential use of TRBV28, TRBJ1-2 and TRBJ2-5, whereas newly diagnosed disease favored TRBV20-1 and TRBJ2-1. The study examined only peripheral blood because the primary lesion, thyroid tissue, could not be accessed. Compared with newly diagnosed patients, patients with persistent Graves' disease had lower TCR Shannon entropy and fewer highly expanded clones, which suggests clonal expansion. Sequencing and analysis were restricted to the TCR beta chain. The authors noted that the small sample size was a limitation that may lower accuracy. Patients with persistent disease shared more public clonotypes (fewer than 3,000) than newly diagnosed patients did (approximately 970).

Library creation used multiplex PCR. TCRdb shows the sequencer as Illumina HiSeq 4000. iRepertoire HTBI primers and Arm-PCR amplification of CDR3 regions were used to construct TCR beta libraries. Before sequencing, the PCR products underwent gel purification. The paper's data handling went like this. A total of 60 to 80 TRBV and some 13 TRBJ segments were identified across samples and were used for gene usage analysis of CDR3 amino acid clonotypes. COPE and FqMerger were used to merge filtered high-quality paired reads into contigs. BLAST was used to align contigs to IMGT TRBV, TRBD and TRBJ reference genes, with CDR3 defined following IMGT. Clonotypes above 0.1% frequency were classified as highly expanded clones. Shannon entropy was used to measure repertoire diversity, and the Gini coefficient was used to measure V-J evenness. Clonotypes shared by more than one individual were considered public. Clones were called with MiXCR by TCRdb after fastp trimmed the public reads at Q25, and only in-frame beta chains were retained. Rows are unified per CDR3 protein, each entry keeping the most common DNA and genes. TCRdb, not the original authors, processed these V and J calls. The sample profile shows a few hundred thousand distinct CDR3 sequences; around 15% of them were found once. The ten largest clones represent roughly 30% of the sample.

A further study also used this sample, focusing on T cells in Graves' hyperthyroidism and ophthalmopathy. Per the second study: Graves' hyperthyroidism was defined as stable when no progression to ophthalmopathy occurred over 18 months of follow-up. The hyperthyroidism patients were between 18 and 65 years old and newly diagnosed, with a disease duration of less than 2 months. Patients with uncontrolled infections, other autoimmune diseases, pregnancy or lactation were excluded. Diagnoses were established on the basis of clinical symptoms, serum thyroxine and TRAb, thyroid ultrasound, and orbital computed tomography. The first round of RT-PCR for the TCR CDR3 was performed with the HTBI primer set and the Qiagen OneStep RT-PCR kit. Most expanded thyroid clonotypes (frequency above 0.001) were also found in blood, which suggests that blood repertoires may mirror thyroid immune responses. A 13 V-J signature model separated ophthalmopathy from stable hyperthyroidism, with around 88% sensitivity and 81.08% specificity in cross-validation and 80%/75% in testing. In validation, the model predicted progression to ophthalmopathy with about 71% sensitivity and around 72% specificity, a median of about six months before onset. To identify distinguishing TCR V-J signatures, a discovery cohort of roughly 100 patients was used, comprising 40 to 45 with Graves' ophthalmopathy and approximately 57 with stable Graves' hyperthyroidism. Whether ophthalmopathy could be predicted prospectively was tested in an independent validation cohort made up of 18 to 20 hyperthyroidism patients plus 17 patients who later progressed to ophthalmopathy. The 100 or so discovery patients were divided at random into training and test sets in a 7:3 ratio. The study also compared thyroid tissue and blood T-cell repertoires from about six Graves' hyperthyroidism patients. After sampling, hyperthyroidism patients received methimazole starting at 30 mg daily, and ophthalmopathy patients received high-dose intravenous methylprednisolone. A second multiplex PCR round built the libraries, followed by size selection and purification. Libraries were sequenced paired-end with 100 bp reads on an Illumina HiSeq2000. Raw data were processed with SOAPnuke, discarding reads with adapters, uncalled bases, mean Phred below 15, or no exact constant-primer or identifier match. High-quality paired reads were merged using COPE v1.2.5, and each unique nucleotide sequence was defined as a clonotype. MiTCR v1.1 was used to align clonotypes to the IMGT TRBV, TRBD and TRBJ reference segments. Only V-J combinations with frequency above 0.0001, covering roughly 99% of repertoires, were analysed. The TCS score was defined as F50 (clonal expansion) divided by E x V (chaos), with BLOSUM62-based TCRdist calculated between CDR3 peptides within each V-J. Welch's t-statistics and random forest reduced some 510 V-J features to roughly 13, which were used in a naive Bayes classifier (R e1071). No statistical method was used to fix the sample size in advance, and group allocation was not hidden from the investigators. According to the paper, TCR Vbeta CDR3 sequencing was carried out on over 130 peripheral blood samples, which came from about 45 ophthalmopathy, under 85 hyperthyroidism and roughly 17 progressor patients.

Sequencing was performed on peripheral blood mononuclear cells (PBMCs), taken at new diagnosis, from a patient treated with antithyroid drugs. The rearranged segments are TRBV29-1 and TRBJ2-1; 8 bases in the junction line up with TRBD1. The source is a man aged 35 to 55 with Graves disease. Donor details come from another sample of the same person, matched by shared clones. The CDR3 protein sequence reads: CSVAPQGAYNEQFF. The base sequence is TGCAGCGTCGCCCCCCAGGGGGCTTACAATGAGCAGTTCTTC.